Listed below are T cell receptor beta chains from one sample, sequenced in a study of T cell responses to AZD1222 COVID-19 vaccine. Here immunoSEQ multiplex PCR was the method, and the copy in TCRdb shows in-frame clones only, minus some. Counted here are almost 70,000 clones, around four fifths occurring once; the ten biggest clones make up around 27%. The sequences come from peripheral blood, collected 28 days after the second AZD1222 dose. The source of these receptors is an adult who received the AZD1222 COVID-19 vaccine. The CDR3 runs from the conserved cysteine through the conserved F or W. A D gene is named only where the DNA matches it firmly. Size values are once, few and many counts, or a class for expanded clones, and some rows have none.

size,J,D,V,CDR3,DNA
.,TRBJ1-1,.,TRBV2,CASSEWENTEAFF,TGTGCCAGCAGTGAATGGGAGAACACTGAAGCTTTCTTT
.,TRBJ2-7,.,TRBV11-2,CASRTSSGEQYF,TGTGCCAGCCGAACTAGTTCTGGCGAGCAGTACTTC
.,TRBJ2-2,.,TRBV10-2,CASKGFGELFF,TGCGCCAGCAAGGGGTTTGGGGAGCTGTTTTTT
.,TRBJ2-1,TRBD2,TRBV5-1,CASSSTSGRYNEQFF,TGCGCCAGCAGCTCGACTAGCGGGAGGTACAATGAGCAGTTCTTC
few,TRBJ1-3,TRBD1,TRBV6-2/TRBV6-3,CASSPLRTGTGNTIYF,TGTGCCAGCAGCCCTTTAAGGACAGGAACTGGAAACACCATATATTTT
.,TRBJ1-1,TRBD1,TRBV10-3,CAIRVTGGVGEAFF,TGTGCCATCAGAGTGACAGGGGGAGTTGGGGAAGCTTTCTTT
few,TRBJ2-5,TRBD2,TRBV10-3,CAISESRLAGEETQYF,TGTGCCATCAGTGAGTCCCGACTAGCGGGAGAAGAGACCCAGTACTTC
.,TRBJ1-1,.,TRBV12-3/TRBV12-4,CASSLRANTEAFF,TGTGCCAGCAGTTTACGAGCTAACACTGAAGCTTTCTTT
.,TRBJ1-2,.,TRBV6-5,CASNVPWANYGYTF,TGTGCCAGCAACGTCCCATGGGCTAACTATGGCTACACCTTC
.,TRBJ2-7,.,TRBV7-9,CATHGDAYEQYF,TGTGCCACGCATGGAGACGCCTACGAGCAGTACTTC
.,TRBJ2-5,.,TRBV7-8,CASSRGGTGKETQYF,TGTGCCAGCAGCCGAGGTGGGACGGGGAAAGAGACCCAGTACTTC
.,TRBJ1-1,.,TRBV28,CASTQTLDRMAFF,TGTGCCAGTACGCAAACCCTCGACAGGATGGCTTTCTTT
.,TRBJ1-1,TRBD1,TRBV14,CASSQSPGGRAFF,TGTGCCAGCAGCCAATCCCCAGGGGGGAGGGCTTTCTTT
many,TRBJ1-2,TRBD1,TRBV6-4,CASSDSNRGYGYTF,TGTGCCAGCAGTGACTCGAACAGGGGATATGGCTACACCTTC
.,TRBJ1-5,.,TRBV6-5,CASSYSGGGVNQPQHF,TGTGCCAGCAGTTACTCGGGAGGGGGGGTCAATCAGCCCCAGCATTTT
once,TRBJ1-2,.,TRBV2,CASSARPYGYTF,TGTGCCAGCAGTGCCCGTCCTTATGGCTACACCTTC
.,TRBJ1-5,TRBD1,TRBV7-9,CASSLAGLWGQDNQPQHF,TGTGCCAGCAGCTTAGCTGGGTTATGGGGACAGGACAATCAGCCCCAGCATTTT
.,TRBJ2-7,.,TRBV6-5,CASSLNPHEQYF,TGTGCCAGCAGCCTCAACCCCCACGAGCAGTACTTC
.,TRBJ2-5,.,TRBV3-1/TRBV3-2,CASSQENGQETQYF,TGTGCCAGCAGCCAAGAAAACGGCCAAGAGACCCAGTACTTC
.,TRBJ2-5,.,TRBV7-9,CASSPNQETQYF,TGTGCCAGCAGCCCAAACCAAGAGACCCAGTACTTC
.,TRBJ1-2,TRBD1,TRBV7-9,CASSLRGDREDYTF,TGTGCCAGCAGTTTAAGGGGAGACAGGGAAGACTACACCTTC
many,TRBJ2-7,.,TRBV12-5,CASGLLWEQYF,TGTGCTAGTGGTTTATTATGGGAGCAGTACTTC
few,TRBJ2-1,.,TRBV5-1,CASSPWGDEQFF,TGCGCCAGCAGCCCGTGGGGGGATGAGCAGTTCTTC
.,TRBJ2-3,TRBD2,TRBV29-1,CSVGGLAGSDTQYF,TGCAGCGTTGGGGGACTAGCGGGCTCAGATACGCAGTATTTT
.,TRBJ2-7,TRBD2,TRBV10-3,CAISELTSGRAEEQYF,TGTGCCATCAGTGAACTGACTAGCGGGAGGGCGGAAGAGCAGTACTTC
.,TRBJ2-7,.,TRBV12-5,CASGTSLSSYEQYF,TGTGCTAGTGGCACCTCCCTAAGCTCCTACGAGCAGTACTTC
once,TRBJ1-2,.,TRBV19,CASSVSTGTNYGYTF,TGTGCCAGTAGTGTATCGACAGGCACGAACTATGGCTACACCTTC
.,TRBJ2-5,TRBD2,TRBV5-5,CASSSLAGGLQETQYF,TGTGCCAGCAGCTCCTTAGCGGGGGGCCTTCAAGAGACCCAGTACTTC
.,TRBJ2-7,.,TRBV7-3,CASSLTRVSSGSYEQYF,TGTGCCAGCAGCTTAACACGTGTCAGTTCGGGCTCCTACGAGCAGTACTTC
.,TRBJ2-7,TRBD1,TRBV29-1,CSVAQGASYEQYF,TGCAGCGTTGCCCAGGGGGCCTCCTACGAGCAGTACTTC
.,TRBJ2-7,.,TRBV4-2,CASRQERGRGVYEQYF,TGTGCCAGCCGCCAAGAGAGGGGGCGCGGGGTTTACGAGCAGTACTTC
.,TRBJ2-1,.,TRBV12-5,CASGLGLANNEQFF,TGTGCTAGTGGTTTGGGGCTAGCGAATAATGAGCAGTTCTTC
.,TRBJ2-7,.,TRBV5-6,CASSLGLRTDWGSEQYF,TGTGCCAGCAGCTTGGGACTAAGGACCGACTGGGGATCGGAGCAGTACTTC
.,TRBJ1-5,TRBD1,TRBV7-2,CASSPTGGGYQPQHF,TGTGCCAGCAGCCCGACAGGGGGCGGATATCAGCCCCAGCATTTT
.,TRBJ1-4,.,TRBV14,CASSQEGLRTTNEKLFF,TGTGCCAGCAGCCAAGAAGGCCTCAGGACAACTAATGAAAAACTGTTTTTT
.,TRBJ2-1,TRBD1,TRBV19,CASSPDRGIEQFF,TGTGCCAGTAGTCCGGACAGGGGGATTGAGCAGTTCTTC
.,TRBJ1-1,.,TRBV20-1,CSASPMRSDYNTEAFF,TGCAGTGCTAGTCCCATGCGCTCAGACTATAACACTGAAGCTTTCTTT
once,TRBJ1-4,.,TRBV5-1,CASSLAGQTNEKLFF,TGCGCCAGCAGCCTGGCAGGACAGACGAATGAAAAACTGTTTTTT
.,TRBJ1-2,TRBD1,TRBV5-6,CASSRRVDRDYGYTF,TGTGCCAGCAGCCGCCGGGTGGACAGGGACTATGGCTACACCTTC
once,TRBJ2-3,.,TRBV23-1,CASKEGANRSDTQYF,TGCGCCAGCAAAGAGGGCGCGAATCGTTCAGATACGCAGTATTTT
.,TRBJ2-1,.,TRBV18,CASSPRDSSSYNEQFF,TGTGCCAGCTCACCACGAGACAGCAGCTCCTACAATGAGCAGTTCTTC
.,TRBJ2-3,.,TRBV10-3,CAISLGLPTDTQYF,TGTGCCATCTCCCTAGGGCTCCCCACAGATACGCAGTATTTT
.,TRBJ1-3,.,TRBV19,CASSFTGGNTIYF,TGTGCCAGTAGCTTTACAGGGGGAAACACCATATATTTT
.,TRBJ1-1,TRBD1,TRBV18,CASSPTGQGRVWAFF,TGTGCCAGCTCACCGACGGGACAGGGTCGTGTGTGGGCTTTCTTT